Here is one T cell receptor (beta chain) with its context. No antigen is known for it. Treatment in this sample: some 19 received Ad26.COV2.S at low or high dose, single or two shots; 5 received placebo; per-sample allocation not given. Samples were taken on day 63 after the first vaccine or placebo injection. This CDR3 has 12 residues. The germline gives CDR1 MNHEY, CDR2 SVGAGI. V was pared by 8 bases and J by 2 bases, with 10 bases between. The data derive from a study of Ad26.COV2.S vaccination and SARS-CoV-2 variants. Findings and limits, study-wide: Across vaccine and placebo recipients, the breadth of non-spike TCRs was similar.

The table came from immunoSEQ multiplex PCR; TCRdb's copy has only in-frame clones and leaves some out. Found here are about 350,000 clones, approximately 86% of them singletons; the top ten hold roughly a tenth. This chain uses TRBV6-5 with TRBJ2-7; D gene ambiguous. The sequence was obtained from a person aged 18-60 years who received the Ad26.COV2.S COVID-19 vaccine or a placebo. The specimen was peripheral blood, collected in a trial of Ad26.COV2.S vaccine versus placebo. The CDR3 DNA reads TGTGCCAGCGCGTTAGTTGCCTACGAGCAGTACTTC. Translation: CASALVAYEQYF.